This TCR beta chain appears in the sequencing data of a study of post-analysis software for immune sequencing data. Study-level points and caveats: Among five TRBV segments more frequent in patients than controls were TRBV5-6, TRBV5-1 and TRBV20-1. With F measure, samples from one preparation batch clustered together strongly. Controls had significantly higher normalized Chao1 diversity than multiple sclerosis patients.

Every TCR beta cDNA library bore unique molecular identifiers. About 500,000 cDNA molecules were obtained per 1 to 10 million input T cells. Each CDR3 protein is one row after TCRdb ran MiXCR on the PCR reads. The sample has more than 500,000 distinct CDR3 sequences; approximately 34% are singletons. Details on this clonotype: The target antigen is unknown.

From germline, CDR1 is MNHEY and CDR2 SMNVEV (reference sequence). Trimming took 3 bases from V and 4 from J, leaving 12 bases between them. The CDR3 sequence is 14 residues long. The V call is TRBV27, the J call TRBJ1-1; D unresolved. The source of this sequence is a girl under 18 with multiple sclerosis. Material: blood. The CDR3, as DNA: TGTGCCAGCAGTTTCGCGGGGATGGCCACTGAAGCTTTCTTT. Protein product: CASSFAGMATEAFF.